This T cell receptor (beta chain) is from a study of T cell responses to AZD1222 COVID-19 vaccine. Study findings and constraints: Among vaccine-associated CD4 TCRs, coverage spanned spike, with dominance at 160-218 and 743-854. Mostly white British, mostly female donors; authors suggested clonal diversity may be underestimated.

Concerning this clone: Its antigen is currently unknown.

The analysis combined second doses at about 4 or about 12 weeks. V lost 5 bases and J lost 4, with 13 bases in between. This CDR3 has 14 amino acids. Germline lookup yields CDR1 MNHEY and CDR2 SVGEGT. Clones were sequenced by immunoSEQ multiplex PCR, and TCRdb holds only the in-frame ones, with some missing. In the table there are about 83,000 clones, more than 85% of which are singletons. This specimen consisted of peripheral blood, obtained 28 days after the second AZD1222 dose. The chain recombines TRBV6-2 or TRBV6-3 with TRBJ2-3; tentatively, D is TRBD2 (5 bases). The TCR originated in an adult who received the AZD1222 COVID-19 vaccine. CDR3 DNA sequence: TGTGCCAGCAGTATCAGCGGACCTGCAGATACGCAGTATTTT. Its protein product is CASSISGPADTQYF.